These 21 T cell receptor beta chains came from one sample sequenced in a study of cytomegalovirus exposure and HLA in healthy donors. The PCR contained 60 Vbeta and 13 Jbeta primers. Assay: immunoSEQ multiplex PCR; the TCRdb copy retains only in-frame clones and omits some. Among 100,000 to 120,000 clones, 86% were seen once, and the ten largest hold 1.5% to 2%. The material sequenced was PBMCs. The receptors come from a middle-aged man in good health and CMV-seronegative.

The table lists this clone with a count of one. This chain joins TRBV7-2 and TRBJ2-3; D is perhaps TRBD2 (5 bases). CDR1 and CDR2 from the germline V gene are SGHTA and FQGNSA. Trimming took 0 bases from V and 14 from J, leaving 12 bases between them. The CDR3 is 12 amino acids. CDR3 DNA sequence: TGTGCCAGCAGCTTAGCGGGCCTAGCAAGGTATTTT. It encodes CASSLAGLARYF.

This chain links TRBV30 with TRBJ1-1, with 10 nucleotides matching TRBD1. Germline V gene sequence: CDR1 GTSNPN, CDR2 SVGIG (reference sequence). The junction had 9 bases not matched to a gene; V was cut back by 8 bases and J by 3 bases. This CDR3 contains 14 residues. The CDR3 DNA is TGTGCCGTAACCGGGGGGACAGGGGACACTGAAGCTTTCTTT. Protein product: CAVTGGTGDTEAFF.

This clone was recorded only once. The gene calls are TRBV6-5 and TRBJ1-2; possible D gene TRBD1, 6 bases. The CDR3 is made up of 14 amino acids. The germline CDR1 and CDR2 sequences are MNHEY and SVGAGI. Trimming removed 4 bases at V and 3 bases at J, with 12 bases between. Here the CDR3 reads CASSSQGTDYGYTF. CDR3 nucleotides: TGTGCCAGCAGTTCCCAGGGGACCGACTATGGCTACACCTTC.

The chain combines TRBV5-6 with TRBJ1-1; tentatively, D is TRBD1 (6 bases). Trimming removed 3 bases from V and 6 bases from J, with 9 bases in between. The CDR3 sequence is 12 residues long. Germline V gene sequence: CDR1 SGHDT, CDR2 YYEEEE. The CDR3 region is CASSSRTAEAFF. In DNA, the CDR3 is TGTGCCAGCAGCTCCCGGACAGCTGAAGCTTTCTTT.

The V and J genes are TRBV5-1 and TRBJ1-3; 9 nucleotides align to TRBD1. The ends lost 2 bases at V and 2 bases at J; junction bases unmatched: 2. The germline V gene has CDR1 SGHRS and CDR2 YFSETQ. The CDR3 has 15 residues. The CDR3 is CASSLGTGTGNTIYF. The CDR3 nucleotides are TGCGCCAGCAGCTTAGGGACAGGGACTGGAAACACCATATATTTT.

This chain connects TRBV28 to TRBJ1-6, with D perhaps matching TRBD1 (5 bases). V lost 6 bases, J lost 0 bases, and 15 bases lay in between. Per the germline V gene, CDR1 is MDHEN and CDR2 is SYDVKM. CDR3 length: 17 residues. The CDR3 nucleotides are TGTGCCAGCAGCCTAGGGGCGGAGAGCTCCTATAATTCACCCCTCCACTTT. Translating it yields CASSLGAESSYNSPLHF. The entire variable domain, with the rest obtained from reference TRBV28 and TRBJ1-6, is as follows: DVKVTQSSRYLVKRTGEKVFLECVQDMDHENMFWYRQDPGLGLRLIYFSYDVKMKEKGDIPEGYSVSREKKERFSLILESASTNQTSMYLCASSLGAESSYNSPLHFGNGTRLTVT.

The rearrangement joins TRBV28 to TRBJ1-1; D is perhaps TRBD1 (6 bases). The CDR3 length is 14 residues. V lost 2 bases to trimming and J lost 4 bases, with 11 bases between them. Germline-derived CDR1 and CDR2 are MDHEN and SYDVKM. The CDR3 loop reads CASSLRPGVTEAFF. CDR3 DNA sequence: TGTGCCAGCAGTTTAAGGCCAGGGGTCACTGAAGCTTTCTTT.

In DNA, the CDR3 is TGTGCCAGTAGTATACGAGGGAACGGAGGCTACACCTTC. This codes for CASSIRGNGGYTF. This sequence joins TRBV19 and TRBJ1-2; D ambiguous. CDR1 and CDR2 (germline): LNHDA, SQIVND (reference sequence). Trimming took 2 bases from V and 8 from J, leaving 12 bases between them. CDR3 length: 13 residues.

The CDR3, as DNA: TGTGCCTGGAGTGTGCGGCAGGGGGTCTACAATGAGCAGTTCTTC. It codes for CAWSVRQGVYNEQFF. V and J are TRBV30 and TRBJ2-1; the match to TRBD1 covers 7 bases. Trimming cost V 0 bases and J 3 bases; bases outside gene matches: 5. CDR1 GTSNPN and CDR2 SVGIG come from the germline V gene (reference sequence). This CDR3 has 15 amino acids.

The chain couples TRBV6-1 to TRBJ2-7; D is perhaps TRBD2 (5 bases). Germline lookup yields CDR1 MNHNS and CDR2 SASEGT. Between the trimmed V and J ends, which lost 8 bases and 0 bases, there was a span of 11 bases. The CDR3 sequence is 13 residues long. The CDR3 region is CASEGPFSYEQYF. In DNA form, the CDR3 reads TGTGCCAGCGAGGGCCCTTTCTCCTACGAGCAGTACTTC.

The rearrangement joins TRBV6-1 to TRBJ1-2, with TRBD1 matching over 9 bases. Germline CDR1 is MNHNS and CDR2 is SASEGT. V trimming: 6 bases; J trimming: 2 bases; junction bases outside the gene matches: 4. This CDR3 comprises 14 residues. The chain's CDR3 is CASRRTGVNYGYTF. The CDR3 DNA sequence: TGTGCCAGCAGAAGGACAGGGGTAAACTATGGCTACACCTTC.

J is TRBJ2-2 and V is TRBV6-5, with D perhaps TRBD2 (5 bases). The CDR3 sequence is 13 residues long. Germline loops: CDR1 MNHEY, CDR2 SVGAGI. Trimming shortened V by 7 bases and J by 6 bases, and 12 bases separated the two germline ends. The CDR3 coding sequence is TGTGCCAGCAACCCTCGGCGGGCCGGGGAGCTGTTTTTT. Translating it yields CASNPRRAGELFF.

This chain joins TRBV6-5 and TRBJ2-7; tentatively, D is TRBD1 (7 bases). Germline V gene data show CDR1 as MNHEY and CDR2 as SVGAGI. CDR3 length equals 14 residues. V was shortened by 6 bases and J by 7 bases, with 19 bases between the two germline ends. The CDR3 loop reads CASRPIPRGREQYF. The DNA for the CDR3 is TGTGCCAGCAGGCCTATACCCAGGGGGAGGGAGCAGTACTTC.

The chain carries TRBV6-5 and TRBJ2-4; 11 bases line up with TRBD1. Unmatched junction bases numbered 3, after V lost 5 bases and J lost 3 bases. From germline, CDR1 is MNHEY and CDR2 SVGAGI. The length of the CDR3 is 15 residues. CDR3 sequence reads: CASSAGTGGKNIQYF. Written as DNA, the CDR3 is TGTGCCAGCAGTGCCGGGACAGGGGGCAAAAACATTCAGTACTTC.

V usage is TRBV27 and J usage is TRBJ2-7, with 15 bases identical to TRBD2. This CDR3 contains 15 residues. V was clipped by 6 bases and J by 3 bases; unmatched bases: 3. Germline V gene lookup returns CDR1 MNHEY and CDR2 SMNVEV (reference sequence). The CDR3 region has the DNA TGTGCCAGCAGAAGGACTAGCGGGGGGGTCTACGAGCAGTACTTC. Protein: CASRRTSGGVYEQYF.

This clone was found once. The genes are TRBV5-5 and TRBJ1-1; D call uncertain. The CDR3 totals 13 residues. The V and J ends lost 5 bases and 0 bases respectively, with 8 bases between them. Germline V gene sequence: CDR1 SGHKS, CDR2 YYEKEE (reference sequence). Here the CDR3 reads CASREGLNTEAFF. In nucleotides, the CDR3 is TGTGCCAGCAGAGAGGGTTTGAACACTGAAGCTTTCTTT.

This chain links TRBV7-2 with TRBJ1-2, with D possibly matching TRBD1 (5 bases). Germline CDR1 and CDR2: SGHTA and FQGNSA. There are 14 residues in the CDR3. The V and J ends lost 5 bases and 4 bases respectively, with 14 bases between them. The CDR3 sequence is CASSTPGLGYGYTF. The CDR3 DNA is TGTGCCAGCAGCACCCCAGGGTTGGGCTATGGCTACACCTTC. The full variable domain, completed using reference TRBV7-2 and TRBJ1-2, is GAGVSQSPSNKVTEKGKDVELRCDPISGHTALYWYRQSLGQGLEFLIYFQGNSAPDKSGLPSDRFSAERTGGSVSTLTIQRTQQEDSAVYLCASSTPGLGYGYTFGSGTRLTVV.

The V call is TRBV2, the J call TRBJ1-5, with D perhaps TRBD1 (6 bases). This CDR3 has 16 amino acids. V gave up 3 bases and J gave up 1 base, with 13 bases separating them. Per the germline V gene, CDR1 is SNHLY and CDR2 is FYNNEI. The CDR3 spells CASSDVRGQSNQPQHF. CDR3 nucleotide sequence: TGTGCCAGCAGTGATGTGAGGGGACAAAGCAATCAGCCCCAGCATTTT.

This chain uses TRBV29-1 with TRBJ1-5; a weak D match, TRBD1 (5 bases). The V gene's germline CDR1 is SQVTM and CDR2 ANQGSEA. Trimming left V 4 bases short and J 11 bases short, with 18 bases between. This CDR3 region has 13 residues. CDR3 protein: CSVVTGAGSAQHF. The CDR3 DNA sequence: TGCAGCGTTGTAACCGGAGCAGGGTCGGCCCAGCATTTT.

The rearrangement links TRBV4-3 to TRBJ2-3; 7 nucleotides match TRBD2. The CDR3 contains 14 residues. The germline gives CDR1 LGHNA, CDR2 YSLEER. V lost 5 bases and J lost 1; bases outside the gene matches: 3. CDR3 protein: CASSVTSGTDTQYF. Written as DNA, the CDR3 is TGCGCCAGCAGCGTTACTAGCGGCACAGATACGCAGTATTTT.

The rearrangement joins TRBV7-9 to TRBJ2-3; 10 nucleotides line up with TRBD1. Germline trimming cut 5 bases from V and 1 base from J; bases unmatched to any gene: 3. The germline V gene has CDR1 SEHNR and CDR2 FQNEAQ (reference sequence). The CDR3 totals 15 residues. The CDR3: CASSQTGGGTDTQYF. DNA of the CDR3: TGTGCCAGCAGCCAGACAGGGGGCGGCACAGATACGCAGTATTTT. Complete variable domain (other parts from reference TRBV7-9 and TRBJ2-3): DTGVSQNPRHKITKRGQNVTFRCDPISEHNRLYWYRQTLGQGPEFLTYFQNEAQLEKSRLLSDRFSAERPKGSFSTLEIQRTEQGDSAMYLCASSQTGGGTDTQYFGPGTRLTVL.